This T cell receptor beta chain was captured by sequencing in a study of radiation and T cells in renal cell carcinoma. From germline, CDR1 is SGHRS and CDR2 YFSETQ. Trimming stripped 3 bases from V and 2 bases from J, with 8 bases between. CDR3 length equals 13 residues. Points on this clone: The antigen remains unidentified.

Assay: immunoSEQ multiplex PCR; the TCRdb copy retains only in-frame clones and omits some. In the table there are about 16,000 clones, 50% of which are singletons. Indicated treatment: 15 Gy SBRT to primary tumor, nephrectomy 4 weeks later. Study outcomes and limitations: No pretreatment tumor biopsies were available for baseline clonotypes. In blood, top tumor clones expanded by 2 weeks, shrinking by 4. Top 100 clonotypes averaged approximately 54% in irradiated versus about 43% in nephrectomy-only tumors. Irradiated tumors held more dominant CDR3 motifs than control tumors.

The chain recombines TRBV5-1 with TRBJ1-1; D remains ambiguous. Sample: tumor tissue, taken from a patient whose treatment included radiotherapy and nephrectomy. The clonotype was recovered from a woman in her sixties or seventies with renal cell carcinoma. The CDR3 region is CASSSATNTEAFF. The CDR3 nucleotides read TGCGCCAGCAGCTCGGCGACCAACACTGAAGCTTTCTTT.